This T cell receptor beta chain was recovered during a study of blood T cell repertoires in COVID-19. As for the study in general: The cDNA or gDNA used as material had been derived from T cells, B-cell-depleted T cells, or PBMCs.

V was cut by 2 bases and J by 1 base, with 12 bases left in between. Per germline, CDR1 MNHEY and CDR2 SVGAGI. The length of the CDR3 is 15 residues. TCRdb keeps only in-frame clones here, not all; method: immunoSEQ multiplex PCR. The sample contains about 100,000 clones, approximately 80% of which appear only once. V usage is TRBV6-5 and J usage is TRBJ2-7; D is possibly TRBD2 (7 bases). The source material was peripheral blood. This receptor was taken from a man between 60 and 70 years old with acute or convalescent COVID-19. CDR3: CASSYRGAQSYEQYF. The DNA for the CDR3 is TGTGCCAGCAGTTACCGGGGGGCCCAGTCCTACGAGCAGTACTTC.